This passage covers 22 T cell receptor beta chains from one sample sequenced in a study of shared clonotypes between healthy human individuals. Profiling relied on immunoSEQ multiplex PCR, and the TCRdb table lists in-frame clones only, not all of them. The sample holds 450,000 to 650,000 clones, roughly four fifths seen once. Sequencing used PBMCs. All receptors come from a middle-aged woman in good health. Some clones in this sample may be carry-over from other donors' samples.

A note on this clone: The junction does not match germline at one end; this may be a read error. The chain recombines TRBV4-1 with TRBJ2-7, with 7 positions matching TRBD2. This CDR3 has 15 amino acids. Germline CDR1 reads MGHRA; CDR2 reads YSYEKL. CDR3 loop: CASSQDWAGRREQCF. CDR3 in DNA: TGTGCCAGCAGCCAAGATTGGGCAGGACGGCGGGAGCAGTGCTTC.

In its sample, this clone was seen once. The CDR3 DNA sequence: TGTGCCAGCACCCCGGGGGAATCCGCGCGTAAGGGGGTATTCAATGAGCAGTTCTTC. It yields the protein CASTPGESARKGVFNEQFF. The chain has TRBV21-1 and TRBJ2-1. TRBV21-1 counts as a pseudogene. The CDR3 is 19 amino acids.

For the CDR3, the DNA is TGTGCCAGCAGATTGGACTCATCAGATACGCAGTATTTT. Translated, it gives CASRLDSSDTQYF. The chain carries TRBV28 and TRBJ2-3; TRBD2 is a possible D gene (5 bases). This CDR3 has 13 residues. CDR1 is MDHEN, CDR2 SYDVKM, per germline. The V end lost 6 bases, the J end lost 4 bases, and 11 bases lay between the germline ends.

The rearrangement links TRBV6-1 to TRBJ1-4, with D hard to call. The CDR3 runs to 15 residues. The germline V gene encodes CDR1 MNHNS and CDR2 SASEGT. V was cut by 1 base and J by 8 bases, with 14 bases left in between. The CDR3 DNA reads as TGTGCCAGCAGTGAAGACAGACGGAGACCAGAAAAACTGTTTTTT. Its protein product is CASSEDRRRPEKLFF.

The chain joins TRBV28 to TRBJ2-2; the match to TRBD2 covers 7 bases. V lost 8 bases and J lost 0; bases outside the gene matches: 9. CDR3 size: 16 residues. Looked up from germline, CDR1 is MDHEN and CDR2 is SYDVKM. CDR3 in amino acids: CASPPSGAANTGELFF. The CDR3 nucleotides are TGTGCCAGCCCGCCTAGCGGAGCCGCGAACACCGGGGAGCTGTTTTTT. Supplemented by reference TRBV28 and TRBJ2-2, the full variable domain reads DVKVTQSSRYLVKRTGEKVFLECVQDMDHENMFWYRQDPGLGLRLIYFSYDVKMKEKGDIPEGYSVSREKKERFSLILESASTNQTSMYLCASPPSGAANTGELFFGEGSRLTVL.

This clone was observed once. The chain couples TRBV28 to TRBJ2-2; a possible D gene is TRBD2 (7 bases). CDR1 MDHEN and CDR2 SYDVKM come from the germline V gene. V lost 8 bases and J lost 4, with 20 bases in between. The CDR3 is 16 amino acids. CDR3 coding DNA: TGTGCCAGCTACGCCCTCGGGGGGCTAGGCACCGGGGAGCTGTTTTTT. This encodes CASYALGGLGTGELFF.

This sequence joins TRBV28 and TRBJ2-3; D unresolved. Trimming removed 5 bases at V and 1 base at J, with 10 bases between. CDR1 and CDR2 (germline): MDHEN, SYDVKM. The CDR3 spans 14 residues. The CDR3 sequence: CASSQVLRTDTQYF. The CDR3 DNA sequence: TGTGCCAGCAGTCAAGTCCTTCGCACAGATACGCAGTATTTT.

Remarks on this clone: This may arise from a read error, as a much more abundant clone is one base away. The chain uses TRBV29-1 and TRBJ1-5; 9 positions agree with TRBD1. The CDR3 contains 14 residues. Unmatched junction bases numbered 6, after V lost 4 bases and J lost 5 bases. Germline V lookup: CDR1 SQVTM, CDR2 ANQGSEA. Here the CDR3 reads CSVGGQGGHQPQHF. The CDR3 DNA follows: TGCAGCGTTGGGGGACAGGGTGGTCATCAGCCCCAGCATTTT.

CDR3 DNA: TGTGCCAGCCTTGTGCTAGCGGGAGTGGGCGAGCAGTACTTC. Residues: CASLVLAGVGEQYF. J is TRBJ2-7 and V is TRBV7-2; 10 bases line up with TRBD2. V dropped 8 bases and J dropped 6; count of bases not matched to a gene: 10. CDR1 and CDR2 (germline): SGHTA, FQGNSA. This CDR3 has 14 amino acids.

V usage is TRBV6-5 and J usage is TRBJ2-7, with a weak D call TRBD1 (6 bases). Looked up from germline, CDR1 is MNHEY and CDR2 is SVGAGI. The CDR3 contains 14 residues. V was shortened by 6 bases and J by 4 bases, with 16 bases between the two germline ends. In DNA form, the CDR3 reads TGTGCCAGCAGCTATACAGGGTTCGGTTACGAGCAGTACTTC. Its protein product is CASSYTGFGYEQYF.

This clone was seen only once. V and J are TRBV7-9 and TRBJ1-1; D remains unclear. The CDR3 sequence is 13 residues long. V shed 5 bases and J shed 7 bases, with 14 bases lying between them. From germline, CDR1 is SEHNR and CDR2 FQNEAQ (reference sequence). The CDR3 bases are TGTGCCAGCAGCCAAGAGAGATACGGTGAAGCTTTCTTT. It translates to CASSQERYGEAFF.

This chain joins TRBV7-2 and TRBJ2-1, with 13 bases identical to TRBD2. The CDR3 spans 17 residues. J lost 5 bases, V lost 3 bases, and 7 bases had no gene match. Per the germline V gene, CDR1 is SGHTA and CDR2 is FQGNSA. This CDR3 reads CASSFRTSGSFNNEQFF. The CDR3, as DNA: TGTGCCAGCAGCTTCCGGACTAGCGGGAGTTTCAACAATGAGCAGTTCTTC.

V gene TRBV7-3 combines with J gene TRBJ2-1; 12 nucleotides align to TRBD2. With 5 bases clipped from V and 0 bases from J, the junction kept 2 bases outside the gene matches. The CDR3 runs 16 residues. Germline CDR1 is SGHTA and CDR2 is FQGTGA. CDR3 loop: CASSRTSGNSYNEQFF. The DNA for the CDR3 is TGTGCCAGCAGCAGGACTAGCGGGAACTCCTACAATGAGCAGTTCTTC.

As regards this clone: A far larger clone is one base from this, pointing to a likely read error. J is TRBJ2-2 and V is TRBV5-1; D unresolved. The germline V gene encodes CDR1 SGHRS and CDR2 YFSETQ. Trimming stripped 4 bases from V and 7 bases from J, with 14 bases between. The CDR3 loop spans 14 amino acids. For the CDR3, the DNA is TGCGCCAGCAGCCTCTTTGGCGGTGGCGGGGAGCTGTTTTTT. It yields the protein CASSLFGGGGELFF. Combining the CDR3 with reference TRBV5-1 and TRBJ2-2 gives the whole variable domain KAGVTQTPRYLIKTRGQQVTLSCSPISGHRSVSWYQQTPGQGLQFLFEYFSETQRNKGNFPGRFSGRQFSNSRSEMNVSTLELGDSALYLCASSLFGGGGELFFGEGSRLTVL.

This chain connects TRBV10-2 to TRBJ1-1; possibly TRBD1 for D (5 bases). The CDR3 covers 13 residues. The V gene lost 7 bases and the J gene lost 10 bases, with 19 bases spanning the gap. Looked up from germline, CDR1 is WSHSY and CDR2 is SAAADI. The CDR3 nucleotides are TGCGCCAGCACCCCTGGGACTAGCTCGGGAGCTTTCTTT. As protein: CASTPGTSSGAFF.

The rearrangement joins TRBV6-1 to TRBJ2-5; D not certain. The DNA end favors TRBJ2-7, so the J call may be wrong. Germline assignment: CDR1 MNHNS and CDR2 SASEGT. The CDR3 is 15 amino acids. This CDR3 is CASSEPWPSSYEQYF. The DNA of the CDR3 is TGTGCCAGCAGTGAACCCTGGCCCAGCTCCTACGAGCAGTACTTC.

The CDR3, as DNA: TGTGCCAGCAGCCAAGATGGGGGCAATCCCTACGAGCAGTACTTC. As protein: CASSQDGGNPYEQYF. The gene calls are TRBV14 and TRBJ2-7, with D possibly being TRBD1 (6 bases). V gave up 0 bases and J gave up 2 bases, with 11 bases separating them. This CDR3 comprises 15 residues. CDR1 is SGHDN and CDR2 is FVKESK in the germline V gene.

The genes are TRBV5-1 and TRBJ2-1, with TRBD2 matching 10 bases. The V segment lost 0 bases and the J segment 14 bases; nucleotides outside the gene matches: 5. Looked up from germline, CDR1 is SGHRS and CDR2 is YFSETQ. The CDR3 runs 13 residues. CDR3 DNA: TGCGCCAGCAGCTTGGGGGGACTAGCGCGGAAGTTCTTC. Encoded protein: CASSLGGLARKFF.

This clone showed up just a few times. In DNA form, the CDR3 reads TGTGCCAGCAGTTCATTCGGGACTGGGAACTATGGCTACACCTTC. Translating it yields CASSSFGTGNYGYTF. The chain links TRBV28 to TRBJ1-2; weak D call: TRBD1 (5 bases). This CDR3 has 15 amino acids. Trimming cost V 4 bases and J 2 bases, with 14 bases left between them. Per the germline V gene, CDR1 is MDHEN and CDR2 is SYDVKM.

The chain combines TRBV5-5 with TRBJ2-3, with a possible D match to TRBD1 (5 bases). The CDR3 covers 14 residues. The V gene's germline CDR1 is SGHKS and CDR2 YYEKEE (reference sequence). V gave up 4 bases and J gave up 4 bases, with 13 bases separating them. This CDR3 is CASSPQGAPDTQYF. CDR3 DNA sequence: TGTGCCAGCAGCCCGCAGGGCGCGCCAGATACGCAGTATTTT.

In this sample, this clone turned up a few times. This rearrangement joins TRBV11-2 to TRBJ2-3, with D possibly TRBD1 on 5 matching bases. The CDR3 totals 17 residues. The V gene lost 1 base and the J gene lost 0 bases, with 14 bases spanning the gap. Germline CDR1 and CDR2: SGHAT and FQNNGV. CDR3 in DNA: TGTGCCAGCAGCTTAGCCCAGGGTCTAAGTAGCACAGATACGCAGTATTTT. Translation gives CASSLAQGLSSTDTQYF.

This clone was picked up a small number of times. The chain is built from TRBV2 and TRBJ1-1; no clear D. V was clipped by 7 bases and J by 2 bases, with 11 bases between them. This CDR3 is 13 amino acids long. The germline V gene encodes CDR1 SNHLY and CDR2 FYNNEI. CDR3 loop: CASTPGVNTEAFF. The CDR3 coding sequence is TGTGCCAGCACTCCGGGTGTAAACACTGAAGCTTTCTTT.